This T cell receptor beta chain originates from a study of cytomegalovirus exposure and HLA in healthy donors. Study-wide background: The use of the same platform for the 90 to 150 validation repertoires and the roughly 630 first-cohort repertoires was reported by a later analysis.

This CDR3 has 15 residues. Unmatched junction bases numbered 8, after V lost 5 bases and J lost 2 bases. Germline CDR1 and CDR2: SGHRS and YFSETQ. With regard to this clone: Its antigen is not known.

Study-level results: The study put 150 to 200 TCR beta chains on its list as cytomegalovirus-associated. First-cohort TCR clusters tended to co-occur in the approximately 130 validation repertoires, a later analysis found.

The study drew the donors from its approximately 130-subject validation cohort, separate from the roughly 700-subject first cohort. Sequenced by immunoSEQ multiplex PCR; TCRdb stores in-frame clones only, minus some. Here the sample spans 150,000 to 200,000 clones, around 85% being singletons. This clonotype was sampled from a man aged 18 to 30 in good health and CMV-seropositive. The sequencing input was PBMCs. J is TRBJ2-5 and V is TRBV5-1; 8 bases fit TRBD2. The CDR3 region is CASSFAGLAQETQYF. CDR3 DNA sequence: TGCGCCAGCAGTTTCGCCGGACTAGCTCAAGAGACCCAGTACTTC. The whole variable domain, filled in from reference TRBV5-1 and TRBJ2-5, reads KAGVTQTPRYLIKTRGQQVTLSCSPISGHRSVSWYQQTPGQGLQFLFEYFSETQRNKGNFPGRFSGRQFSNSRSEMNVSTLELGDSALYLCASSFAGLAQETQYFGPGTRLLVL.